This paragraph covers one T cell receptor (beta chain) sequence. With 7 bases clipped from V and 10 bases from J, the junction kept 8 bases outside the gene matches. The CDR3 is made up of 14 amino acids. These data belong to a study of identical twins. TCRdb used MiXCR to reprocess the 5' RACE reads, holding one entry per CDR3 protein. The data contain 650,000 to 750,000 distinct CDR3 sequences, 21% of them singletons. The same data also contributed to another study, on T cells expressing NK-cell markers. As reported in that work: The study drew TCR beta repertoires from sorted CD3+CD56+NKG2C+, CD3+CD56+NKG2C- and CD3+CD56-NKG2C+ T cells. NKG2C+ dominant clonotype frequencies in 5 or 6 donors were roughly 1.0-7.5% of CD8+ T cells. Among several donors, these clonotypes also ranked first in the CD3+CD56-NKG2C+ fraction.

The rearrangement links TRBV12-3 or TRBV12-4 to TRBJ2-1; TRBD2 matches 12 bases. Source material: PBMCs. The sequence came from a woman under 30 in good health. CDR3 sequence (DNA): TGTGCCAGCACCCTAGCGGGAGGGCCAGGGGAGCAGTTCTTC. Residues: CASTLAGGPGEQFF.